Shown below are 4 T cell receptor beta chains from a single sample sequenced in a study of blood T cells in healthy people across ages. Through a sample-barcoded 5' primer and a J-beta primer mix, a second PCR was run for 7 to 11 cycles. TCRdb used MiXCR to reprocess the 5' RACE reads, holding one entry per CDR3 protein. This repertoire shows approximately 760,000 distinct CDR3 sequences, just under 25% found once; its top ten account for 9.4%. These sequences were also reported in another study, on T cells of mothers and their children.

Sequencing was done on a sample of blood. Receptors originate from a boy aged 10-17 years in good health.

This clonotype has only a few counts. The chain recombines TRBV5-1 with TRBJ2-1, with D perhaps being TRBD1 or TRBD2 (5 bases each). There are 15 residues in the CDR3. Trimming removed 4 bases at V and 5 bases at J, with 16 bases between. CDR1 is SGHRS and CDR2 is YFSETQ in the germline V gene. Here the CDR3 DNA reads TGCGCCAGCAGCCCCCCGGGGACGGCAGACAATGAGCAGTTCTTC. Protein product: CASSPPGTADNEQFF.

The chain couples TRBV29-1 to TRBJ2-7; 10 nucleotides match TRBD1. Looked up from germline, CDR1 is SQVTM and CDR2 is ANQGSEA. The J segment lost 3 bases and the V segment lost 5 bases, leaving 4 bases of the junction unmatched. The CDR3 has 13 residues. DNA for the CDR3: TGCAGCGTTATTGGACAGGGGGACTACGAGCAGTACTTC. It encodes CSVIGQGDYEQYF.

The genes are TRBV28 and TRBJ1-2, with D perhaps matching TRBD1 (6 bases). This CDR3 spans 17 amino acids. Trimming took off 2 bases at V and 6 bases at J, with 22 bases between the two ends. Germline CDR1 reads MDHEN; CDR2 reads SYDVKM. The CDR3 coding sequence is TGTGCCAGCAGTTTAGGGGAGATCAGGGGTGCATTACATGGCTACACCTTC. Its translation is CASSLGEIRGALHGYTF.

The chain couples TRBV28 to TRBJ1-2; D might be TRBD1 (5 bases). The V gene lost 7 bases and the J gene lost 0 bases, with 15 bases spanning the gap. This CDR3 has 15 amino acids. Germline V gene lookup returns CDR1 MDHEN and CDR2 SYDVKM. DNA of the CDR3: TGTGCCAGCAATGCCCGACAGAAATCTAACTATGGCTACACCTTC. Its protein product is CASNARQKSNYGYTF.